A selection of T cell receptor beta chains follows, all from one sample in a study of OX40 agonist ivuxolimab in advanced cancers. Some clones are missing from TCRdb's copy, which holds only in-frame ones; the method was immunoSEQ multiplex PCR. This table holds 9,500 to 13,000 clones, around four fifths found once. Sequenced material: CD4+ or CD8+ T cells sorted from blood, taken in a trial of the OX40 agonist ivuxolimab. The receptor source for this set is an adult with an advanced solid tumor such as melanoma, head and neck, liver or kidney cancer. The CDR3 runs from the conserved cysteine through the conserved F or W. The D gene is left open where the match is weak. Clone size is given for some rows only: seen once, a few or many times, or a class if the clone is expanded.

few	12	-	TRBV27	TRBJ1-5	TGTGCCAACAAGGACAGCAATCAGCCCCAGCATTTT	CANKDSNQPQHF
-	16	TRBD2	TRBV5-6	TRBJ2-5	TGTGCCAGCAGCTTGGAAGGGGTAGCGGGGTTTGAGACCCAGTACTTC	CASSLEGVAGFETQYF
-	15	-	TRBV6-5	TRBJ2-7	TGTGCCAGCAGCCCGGGGTTCTCCAAGCACTACGAGCAGTACTTC	CASSPGFSKHYEQYF
once	12	-	TRBV6-1	TRBJ2-2	TGTGCCAGCAGTGAGACGACCGGGGAGCTGTTTTTT	CASSETTGELFF
once	13	-	TRBV7-9	TRBJ2-5	TGTGCCAGCAACGACGGGCCTGGTGAGACCCAGTACTTC	CASNDGPGETQYF
-	12	-	TRBV6-6	TRBJ2-7	TGTGCCAGCAGAACTAACTCCTACGAGCAGTACTTC	CASRTNSYEQYF
-	17	TRBD1	TRBV6-1	TRBJ1-5	TGTGCCAGCAGTGAAGGCCCACCGACAGGGGTTGGGCAGCCCCAGCATTTT	CASSEGPPTGVGQPQHF
once	16	-	TRBV4-1	TRBJ2-2	TGCGCCAGCAGCCAAGATCCGGCGGTGAACACCGGGGAGCTGTTTTTT	CASSQDPAVNTGELFF
-	14	TRBD2	TRBV4-1	TRBJ2-1	TGCGCCAGCACCACGGGAGGATTGTACAATGAGCAGTTCTTC	CASTTGGLYNEQFF
-	14	TRBD1	TRBV28	TRBJ1-1	TGTGCCAGCAGTTCACGGACAGGGTGGACTGAAGCTTTCTTT	CASSSRTGWTEAFF
-	14	TRBD1	TRBV29-1	TRBJ2-7	TGCAGCGTTGAAGATCCCCCAGGGGGATACGAGCAGTACTTC	CSVEDPPGGYEQYF
-	14	-	TRBV19	TRBJ2-7	TGTGCCAGTAGTATGCAGGGAATCCCCTACGAGCAGTACTTC	CASSMQGIPYEQYF
-	14	TRBD1	TRBV5-4	TRBJ1-2	TGTGCCAGCAGCTTGGCCGGACAGGGGCGGGGCTACACCTTC	CASSLAGQGRGYTF
-	12	-	TRBV7-9	TRBJ2-5	TGTGCCAGCAGCTTAGGGAAAGAGACCCAGTACTTC	CASSLGKETQYF
-	15	-	TRBV7-6	TRBJ2-1	TGTGCCAGCAGCCCGTTGGGGGCTTCCTACAATGAGCAGTTCTTC	CASSPLGASYNEQFF
-	15	TRBD1	TRBV7-8	TRBJ1-1	TGTGCCAGCAGCACGGGACAGGGGTTCCGCACTGAAGCTTTCTTT	CASSTGQGFRTEAFF
-	15	-	TRBV7-3	TRBJ2-7	TGTGCCAGCAGCCCAGGACCGGGACACACCTACGAGCAGTACTTC	CASSPGPGHTYEQYF
-	14	TRBD1	TRBV30	TRBJ2-5	TGTGCCTGGACCCTAGGACAGGGACCAGAGACCCAGTACTTC	CAWTLGQGPETQYF
-	14	TRBD1	TRBV5-6	TRBJ1-2	TGTGCCAGCAGCCAACCACAGGGGGCCTATGGCTACACCTTC	CASSQPQGAYGYTF
-	15	TRBD2	TRBV2	TRBJ2-1	TGTGCCAGCAGTGAGATTGCGGGAGGGCCTGGGGAGCAGTTCTTC	CASSEIAGGPGEQFF
-	16	TRBD2	TRBV5-4	TRBJ2-3	TGTGCCAGCAGCTTTTGGCGGGAGGACTACACAGATACGCAGTATTTT	CASSFWREDYTDTQYF
-	14	-	TRBV28	TRBJ2-3	TGTGCCAGCAGTTTAGCGGGAAGCACAGATACGCAGTATTTT	CASSLAGSTDTQYF